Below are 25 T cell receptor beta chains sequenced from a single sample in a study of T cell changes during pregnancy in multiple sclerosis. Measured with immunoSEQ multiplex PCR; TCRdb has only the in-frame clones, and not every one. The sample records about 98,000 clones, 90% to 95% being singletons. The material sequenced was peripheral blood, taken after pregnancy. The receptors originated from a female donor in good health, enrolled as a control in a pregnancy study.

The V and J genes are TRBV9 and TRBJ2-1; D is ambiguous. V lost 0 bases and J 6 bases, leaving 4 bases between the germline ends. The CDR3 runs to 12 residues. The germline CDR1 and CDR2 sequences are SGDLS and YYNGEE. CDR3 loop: CASSVDSNEQFF. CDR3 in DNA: TGTGCCAGCAGCGTAGACTCCAATGAGCAGTTCTTC.

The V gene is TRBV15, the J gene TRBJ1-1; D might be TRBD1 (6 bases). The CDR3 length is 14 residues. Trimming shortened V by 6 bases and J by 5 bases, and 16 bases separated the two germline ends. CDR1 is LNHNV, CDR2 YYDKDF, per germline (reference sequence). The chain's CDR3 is CATSPDSRGTEAFF. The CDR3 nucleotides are TGTGCCACCAGTCCGGACAGCCGGGGTACTGAAGCTTTCTTT.

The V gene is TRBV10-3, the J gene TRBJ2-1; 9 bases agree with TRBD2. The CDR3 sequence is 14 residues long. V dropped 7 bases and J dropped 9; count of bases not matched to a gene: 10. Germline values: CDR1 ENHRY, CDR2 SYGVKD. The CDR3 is CAIKGGLANGEQFF. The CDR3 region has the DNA TGTGCCATCAAGGGTGGACTAGCGAATGGTGAGCAGTTCTTC.

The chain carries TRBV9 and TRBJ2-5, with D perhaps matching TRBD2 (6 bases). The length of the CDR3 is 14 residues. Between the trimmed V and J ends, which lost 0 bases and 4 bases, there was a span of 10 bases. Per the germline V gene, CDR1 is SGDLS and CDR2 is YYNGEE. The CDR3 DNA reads TGTGCCAGCAGCGTAGACGGGACTGTAGAGACCCAGTACTTC. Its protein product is CASSVDGTVETQYF.

The CDR3 reads CASSMGPDEQYF. The CDR3 nucleotides read TGTGCCAGTAGTATGGGGCCCGACGAGCAGTACTTC. The rearrangement links TRBV19 to TRBJ2-7, with D possibly being TRBD1 (5 bases). V was cut by 3 bases and J by 5 bases, with 8 bases left in between. In germline, CDR1 is LNHDA, CDR2 SQIVND (reference sequence). CDR3 size: 12 residues.

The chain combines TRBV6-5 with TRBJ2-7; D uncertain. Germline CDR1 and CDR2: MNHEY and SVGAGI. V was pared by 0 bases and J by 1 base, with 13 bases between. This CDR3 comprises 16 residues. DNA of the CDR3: TGTGCCAGCAGTTACTCAGAGTTCTCGTGGTCCTACGAGCAGTACTTC. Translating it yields CASSYSEFSWSYEQYF.

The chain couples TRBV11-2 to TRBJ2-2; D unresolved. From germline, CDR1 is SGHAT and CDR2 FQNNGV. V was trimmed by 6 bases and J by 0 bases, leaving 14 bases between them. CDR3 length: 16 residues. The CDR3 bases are TGTGCCAGCAGTCCTCTACGCCAGGCGAACACCGGGGAGCTGTTTTTT. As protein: CASSPLRQANTGELFF.

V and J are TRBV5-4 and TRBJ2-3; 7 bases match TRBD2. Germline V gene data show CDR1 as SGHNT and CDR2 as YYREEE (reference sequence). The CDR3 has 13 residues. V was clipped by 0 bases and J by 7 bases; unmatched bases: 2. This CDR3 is CASSLAGGHTQYF. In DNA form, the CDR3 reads TGTGCCAGCAGCTTGGCGGGAGGACATACGCAGTATTTT. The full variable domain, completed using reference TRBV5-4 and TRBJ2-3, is ETGVTQSPTHLIKTRGQQVTLRCSSQSGHNTVSWYQQALGQGPQFIFQYYREEENGRGNFPPRFSGLQFPNYSSELNVNALELDDSALYLCASSLAGGHTQYFGPGTRLTVL.

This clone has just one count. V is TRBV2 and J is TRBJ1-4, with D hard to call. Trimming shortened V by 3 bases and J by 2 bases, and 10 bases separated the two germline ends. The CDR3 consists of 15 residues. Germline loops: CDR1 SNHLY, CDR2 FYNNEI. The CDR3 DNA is TGTGCCAGCAGTGAGGAGGGAAACACTAATGAAAAACTGTTTTTT. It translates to CASSEEGNTNEKLFF.

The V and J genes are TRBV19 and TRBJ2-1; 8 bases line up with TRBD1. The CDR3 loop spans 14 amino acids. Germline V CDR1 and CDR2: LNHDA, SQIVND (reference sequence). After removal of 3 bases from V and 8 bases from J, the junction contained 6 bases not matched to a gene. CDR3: CASSMRQGWDEQFF. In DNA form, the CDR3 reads TGTGCCAGTAGTATGAGACAGGGGTGGGATGAGCAGTTCTTC.

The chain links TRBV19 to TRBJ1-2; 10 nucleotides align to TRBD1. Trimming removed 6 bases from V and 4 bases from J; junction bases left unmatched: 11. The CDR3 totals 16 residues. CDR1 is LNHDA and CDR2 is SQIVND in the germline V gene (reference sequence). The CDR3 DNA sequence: TGTGCCAGTAGAACTCACGGACAGGGGGGCGTCTATGGCTACACCTTC. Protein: CASRTHGQGGVYGYTF. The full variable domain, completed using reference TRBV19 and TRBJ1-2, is DGGITQSPKYLFRKEGQNVTLSCEQNLNHDAMYWYRQDPGQGLRLIYYSQIVNDFQKGDIAEGYSVSREKKESFPLTVTSAQKNPTAFYLCASRTHGQGGVYGYTFGSGTRLTVV.

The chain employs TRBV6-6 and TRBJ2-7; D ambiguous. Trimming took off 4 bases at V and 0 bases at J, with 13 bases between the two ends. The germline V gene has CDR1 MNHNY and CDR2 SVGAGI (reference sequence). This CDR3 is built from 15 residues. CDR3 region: CASSLPQKSSYEQYF. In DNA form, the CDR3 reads TGTGCCAGCAGTTTGCCCCAAAAGAGCTCCTACGAGCAGTACTTC.

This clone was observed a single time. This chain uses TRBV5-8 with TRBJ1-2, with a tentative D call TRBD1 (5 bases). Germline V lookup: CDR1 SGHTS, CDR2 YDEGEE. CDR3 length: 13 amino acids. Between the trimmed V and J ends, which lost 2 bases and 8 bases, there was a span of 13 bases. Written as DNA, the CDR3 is TGTGCCAGCAGCTTTGGCAGGGAATTAGGCTACACCTTC. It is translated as CASSFGRELGYTF.

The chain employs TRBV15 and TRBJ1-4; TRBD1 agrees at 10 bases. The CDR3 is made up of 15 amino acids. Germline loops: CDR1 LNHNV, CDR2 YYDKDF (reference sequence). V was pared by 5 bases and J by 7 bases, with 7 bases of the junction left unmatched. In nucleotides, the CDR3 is TGTGCCACCAGCGGGGAGACAGGGGGCGGTGAAAAACTGTTTTTT. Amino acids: CATSGETGGGEKLFF.

The CDR3 DNA follows: TGTGCCAGCAGCGGCCCAGGGGTCGGTGGCTACACCTTC. Its translation is CASSGPGVGGYTF. V and J are TRBV9 and TRBJ1-2; weak D call: TRBD1 (6 bases). V was cut by 3 bases and J by 7 bases, with 13 bases left in between. The CDR3 contains 13 residues. The germline CDR1 and CDR2 sequences are SGDLS and YYNGEE.

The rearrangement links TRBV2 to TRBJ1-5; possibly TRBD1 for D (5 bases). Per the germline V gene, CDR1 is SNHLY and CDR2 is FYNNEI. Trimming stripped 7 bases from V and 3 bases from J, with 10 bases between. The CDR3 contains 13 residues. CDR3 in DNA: TGTGCCAGCACCGACAGCGACAATCAGCCCCAGCATTTT. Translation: CASTDSDNQPQHF.

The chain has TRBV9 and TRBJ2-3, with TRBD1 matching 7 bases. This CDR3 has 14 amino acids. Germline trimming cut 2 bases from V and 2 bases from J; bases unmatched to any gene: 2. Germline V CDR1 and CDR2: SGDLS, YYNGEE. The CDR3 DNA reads TGTGCCAGCAGCGTCGGGACAGCCACAGATACGCAGTATTTT. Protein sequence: CASSVGTATDTQYF.

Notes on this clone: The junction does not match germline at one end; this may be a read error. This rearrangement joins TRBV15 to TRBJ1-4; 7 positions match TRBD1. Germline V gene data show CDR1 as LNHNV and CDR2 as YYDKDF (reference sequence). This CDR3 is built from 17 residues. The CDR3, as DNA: TGTGCCACCAGCCGAGATTACCCCAGGGGGGCGGGTGAAAAACTGTTTTTT. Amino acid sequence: CATSRDYPRGAGEKLFF.

The DNA of the CDR3 is TGCGCCAGCAGCTTGGCCCCACAGGGGACTTCCTACAATGAGCAGTTCTTC. Translated: CASSLAPQGTSYNEQFF. The V gene is TRBV5-1, the J gene TRBJ2-1, with D maybe TRBD1 (7 bases). The CDR3 runs to 17 residues. Germline CDR1 is SGHRS and CDR2 is YFSETQ. Trimming pared 0 bases from V and 1 base from J, leaving 14 bases between.

CDR3 bases: TGTGCCAGCAGTTTGTATGGCAGGGGATACACCATATATTTT. This sequence encodes CASSLYGRGYTIYF. The J gene is TRBJ1-3, the V gene TRBV28, with a weak D call TRBD1 (6 bases). Between the trimmed V and J ends, which lost 3 bases and 8 bases, there was a span of 14 bases. The CDR3 is 14 amino acids. Germline V gene data show CDR1 as MDHEN and CDR2 as SYDVKM.

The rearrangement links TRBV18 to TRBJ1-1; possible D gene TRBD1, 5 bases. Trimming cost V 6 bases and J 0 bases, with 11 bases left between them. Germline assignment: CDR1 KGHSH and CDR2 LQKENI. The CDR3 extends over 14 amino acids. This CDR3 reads CASSGGVMNTEAFF. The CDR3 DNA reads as TGTGCCAGCTCCGGGGGGGTCATGAACACTGAAGCTTTCTTT.

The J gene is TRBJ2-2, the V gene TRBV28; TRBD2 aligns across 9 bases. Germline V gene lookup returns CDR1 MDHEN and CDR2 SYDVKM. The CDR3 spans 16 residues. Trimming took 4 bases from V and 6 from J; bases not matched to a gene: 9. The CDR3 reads CASSYSIGLASGELFF. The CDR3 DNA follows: TGTGCCAGCAGTTACTCAATAGGACTAGCGTCCGGGGAGCTGTTTTTT.

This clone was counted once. The CDR3, as DNA: TGTGCCAGCAGGGGTGGGACAGGTCCTGGGAATGGCTACACCTTC. Amino acid sequence: CASRGGTGPGNGYTF. The chain is built from TRBV13 and TRBJ1-2, with 8 positions matching TRBD1. This CDR3 comprises 15 residues. V was pared by 6 bases and J by 6 bases, with 12 bases of the junction left unmatched. The germline CDR1 and CDR2 sequences are PRHDT and FYEKMQ (reference sequence).

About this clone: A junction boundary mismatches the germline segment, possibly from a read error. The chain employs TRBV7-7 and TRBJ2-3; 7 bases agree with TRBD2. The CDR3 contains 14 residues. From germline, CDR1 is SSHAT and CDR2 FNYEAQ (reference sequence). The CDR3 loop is CASSLARGADTQYF. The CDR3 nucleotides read TGTGCTAGCAGCTTAGCTCGGGGGGCAGATACGCAGTATTTT.

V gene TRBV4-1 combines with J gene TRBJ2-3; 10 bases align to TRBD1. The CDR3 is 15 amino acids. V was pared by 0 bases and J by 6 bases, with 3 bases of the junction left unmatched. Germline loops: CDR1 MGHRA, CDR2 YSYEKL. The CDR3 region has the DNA TGCGCCAGCAGCCAAGACGACAGGGGGCTGGATACGCAGTATTTT. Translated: CASSQDDRGLDTQYF.